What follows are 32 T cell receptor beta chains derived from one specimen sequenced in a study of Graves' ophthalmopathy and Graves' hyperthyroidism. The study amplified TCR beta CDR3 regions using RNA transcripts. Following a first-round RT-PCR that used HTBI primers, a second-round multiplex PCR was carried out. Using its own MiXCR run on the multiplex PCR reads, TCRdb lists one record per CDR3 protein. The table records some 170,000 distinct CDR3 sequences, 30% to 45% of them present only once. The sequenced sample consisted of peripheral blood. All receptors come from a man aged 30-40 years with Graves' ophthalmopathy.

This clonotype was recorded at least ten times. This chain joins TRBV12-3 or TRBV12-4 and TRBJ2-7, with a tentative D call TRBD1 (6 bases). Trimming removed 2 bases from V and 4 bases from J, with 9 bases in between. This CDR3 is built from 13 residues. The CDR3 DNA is TGTGCCAGCAGTTTAACGGACAGATACGAGCAGTACTTC. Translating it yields CASSLTDRYEQYF.

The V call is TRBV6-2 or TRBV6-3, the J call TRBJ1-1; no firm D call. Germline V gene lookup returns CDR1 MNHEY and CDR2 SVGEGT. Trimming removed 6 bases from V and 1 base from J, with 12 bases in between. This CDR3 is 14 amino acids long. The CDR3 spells CASRNGNWNTEAFF. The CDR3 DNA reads TGTGCCAGCAGGAACGGGAATTGGAACACTGAAGCTTTCTTT.

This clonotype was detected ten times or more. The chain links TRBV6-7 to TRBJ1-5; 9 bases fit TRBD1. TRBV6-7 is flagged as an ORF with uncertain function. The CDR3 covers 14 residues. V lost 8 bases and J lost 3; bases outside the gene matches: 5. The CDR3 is CASPRDRDNQPQHF. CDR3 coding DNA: TGTGCCAGCCCAAGGGACAGGGACAATCAGCCCCAGCATTTT.

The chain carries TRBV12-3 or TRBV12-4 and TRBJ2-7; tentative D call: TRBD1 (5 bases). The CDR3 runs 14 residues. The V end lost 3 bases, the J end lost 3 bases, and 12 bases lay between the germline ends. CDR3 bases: TGTGCCAGCAGTTTTGCGCACAGGTACTACGAGCAGTACTTC. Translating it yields CASSFAHRYYEQYF.

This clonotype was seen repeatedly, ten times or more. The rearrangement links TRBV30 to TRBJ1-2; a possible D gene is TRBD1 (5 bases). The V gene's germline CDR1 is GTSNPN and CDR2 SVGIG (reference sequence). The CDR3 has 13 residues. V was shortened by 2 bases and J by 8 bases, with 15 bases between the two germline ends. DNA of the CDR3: TGTGCCTGGAGTCTGCAGGGTGGAAGGGGCTACACCTTC. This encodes CAWSLQGGRGYTF. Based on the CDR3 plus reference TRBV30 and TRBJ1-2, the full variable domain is SQTIHQWPATLVQPVGSPLSLECTVEGTSNPNLYWYRQAAGRGLQLLFYSVGIGQISSEVPQNLSASRPQDRQFILSSKKLLLSDSGFYLCAWSLQGGRGYTFGSGTRLTVV.

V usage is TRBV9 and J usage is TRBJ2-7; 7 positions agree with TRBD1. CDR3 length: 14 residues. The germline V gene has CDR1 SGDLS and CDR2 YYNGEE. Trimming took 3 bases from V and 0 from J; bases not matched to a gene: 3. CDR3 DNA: TGTGCCAGCAGCGGCCGGGACAGCTCCTACGAGCAGTACTTC. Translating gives CASSGRDSSYEQYF. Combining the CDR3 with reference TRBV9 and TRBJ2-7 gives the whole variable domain DSGVTQTPKHLITATGQRVTLRCSPRSGDLSVYWYQQSLDQGLQFLIQYYNGEERAKGNILERFSAQQFPDLHSELNLSSLELGDSALYFCASSGRDSSYEQYFGPGTRLTVT.

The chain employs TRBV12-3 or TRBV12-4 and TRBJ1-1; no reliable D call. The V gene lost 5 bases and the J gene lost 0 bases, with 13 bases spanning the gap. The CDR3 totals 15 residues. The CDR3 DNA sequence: TGTGCCAGCAGTCTCCGGGCCGAGCTGAACACTGAAGCTTTCTTT. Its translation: CASSLRAELNTEAFF.

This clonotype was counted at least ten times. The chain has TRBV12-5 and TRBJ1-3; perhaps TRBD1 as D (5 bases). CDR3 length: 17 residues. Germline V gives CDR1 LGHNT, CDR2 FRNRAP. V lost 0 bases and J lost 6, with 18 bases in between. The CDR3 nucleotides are TGTGCTAGTGGTTTGGTACTCGGCAGGGAAGAGGAAAACACCATATATTTT. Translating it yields CASGLVLGREEENTIYF.

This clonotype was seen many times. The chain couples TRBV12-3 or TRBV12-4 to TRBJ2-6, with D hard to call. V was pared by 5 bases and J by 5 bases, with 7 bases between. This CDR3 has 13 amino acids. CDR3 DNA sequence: TGTGCCAGCAGTCCCCTGAGGGCCAACGTCCTGACTTTC. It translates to CASSPLRANVLTF.

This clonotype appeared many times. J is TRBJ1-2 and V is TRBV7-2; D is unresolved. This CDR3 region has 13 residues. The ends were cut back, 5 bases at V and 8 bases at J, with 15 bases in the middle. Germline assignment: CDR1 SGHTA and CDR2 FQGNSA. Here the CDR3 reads CASSEDTRRGYTF. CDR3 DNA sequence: TGTGCCAGCAGCGAAGACACCCGGAGAGGCTACACCTTC.

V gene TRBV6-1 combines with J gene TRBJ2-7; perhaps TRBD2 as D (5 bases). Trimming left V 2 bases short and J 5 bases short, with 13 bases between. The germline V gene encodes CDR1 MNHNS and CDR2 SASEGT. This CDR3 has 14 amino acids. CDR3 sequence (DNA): TGTGCCAGCAGTGAACGTCGGGGAACGAACGAGCAGTACTTC. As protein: CASSERRGTNEQYF.

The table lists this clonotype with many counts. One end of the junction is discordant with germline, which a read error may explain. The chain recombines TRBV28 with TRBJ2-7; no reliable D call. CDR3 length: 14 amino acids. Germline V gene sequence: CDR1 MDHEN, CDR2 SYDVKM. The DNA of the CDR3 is TGTGCCAGCAGTTTTAGCAGGCTCTCCCACGAGCAGTACTTC. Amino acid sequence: CASSFSRLSHEQYF.

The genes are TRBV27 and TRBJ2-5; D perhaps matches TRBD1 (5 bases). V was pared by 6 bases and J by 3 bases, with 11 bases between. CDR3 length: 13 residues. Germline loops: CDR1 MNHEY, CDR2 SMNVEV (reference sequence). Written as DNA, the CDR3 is TGTGCCAGCAGGCAACAGGTTGAAGAGACCCAGTACTTC. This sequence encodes CASRQQVEETQYF.

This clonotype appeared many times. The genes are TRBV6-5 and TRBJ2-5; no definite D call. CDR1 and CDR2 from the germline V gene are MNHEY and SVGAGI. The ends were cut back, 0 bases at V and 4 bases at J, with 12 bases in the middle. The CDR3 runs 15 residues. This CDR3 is CASSYSIRRGETQYF. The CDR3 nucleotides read TGTGCCAGCAGTTACTCGATTCGGAGAGGAGAGACCCAGTACTTC.

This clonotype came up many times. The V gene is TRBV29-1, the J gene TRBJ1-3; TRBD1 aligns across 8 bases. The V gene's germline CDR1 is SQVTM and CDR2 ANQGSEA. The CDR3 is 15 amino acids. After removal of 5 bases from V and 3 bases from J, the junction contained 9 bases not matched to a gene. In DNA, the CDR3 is TGCAGCGTTCTGGGAACAGGGGGAGTTGGAAACACCATATATTTT. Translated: CSVLGTGGVGNTIYF.

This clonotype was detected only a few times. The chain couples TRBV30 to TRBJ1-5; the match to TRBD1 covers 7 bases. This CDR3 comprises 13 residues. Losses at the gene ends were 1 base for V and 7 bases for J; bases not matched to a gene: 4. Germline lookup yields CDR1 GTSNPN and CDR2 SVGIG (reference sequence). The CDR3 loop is CAWSGQGRQPQHF. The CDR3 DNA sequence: TGTGCCTGGAGTGGACAGGGTAGACAGCCCCAGCATTTT.

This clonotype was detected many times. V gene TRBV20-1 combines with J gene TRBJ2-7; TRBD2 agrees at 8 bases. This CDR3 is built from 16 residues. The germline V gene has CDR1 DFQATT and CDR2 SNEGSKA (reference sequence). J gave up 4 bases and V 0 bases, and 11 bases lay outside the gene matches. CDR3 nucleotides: TGCAGTGCTAGAGATCTCGCGGGAGGCGTCATTTACGAGCAGTACTTC. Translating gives CSARDLAGGVIYEQYF.

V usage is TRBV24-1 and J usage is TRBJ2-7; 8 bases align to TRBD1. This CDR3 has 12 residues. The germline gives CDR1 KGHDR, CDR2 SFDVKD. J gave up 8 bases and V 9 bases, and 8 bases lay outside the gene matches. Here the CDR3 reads CATSRQGYKQYF. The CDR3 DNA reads TGTGCCACCTCTCGACAGGGGTACAAGCAGTACTTC.

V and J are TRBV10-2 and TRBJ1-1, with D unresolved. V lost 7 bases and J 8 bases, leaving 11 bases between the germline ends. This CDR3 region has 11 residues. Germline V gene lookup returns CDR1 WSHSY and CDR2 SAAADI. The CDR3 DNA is TGCGCCAGCACCCAAGCCAGGGAAGCTTTCTTT. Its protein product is CASTQAREAFF.

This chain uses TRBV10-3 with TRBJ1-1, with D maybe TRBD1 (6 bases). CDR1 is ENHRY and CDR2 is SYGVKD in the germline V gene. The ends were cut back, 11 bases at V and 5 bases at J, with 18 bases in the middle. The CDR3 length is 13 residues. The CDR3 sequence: CAYRRGLETEAFF. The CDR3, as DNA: TGTGCCTATAGGAGGGGGTTGGAAACTGAAGCTTTCTTT.

CDR3 sequence reads: CASSLQGISNQPQHF. Written as DNA, the CDR3 is TGTGCCAGCAGTTTACAGGGAATTAGCAATCAGCCCCAGCATTTT. The chain employs TRBV6-5 and TRBJ1-5; perhaps TRBD1 as D (6 bases). The CDR3 totals 15 residues. Trimming took 4 bases from V and 0 from J, leaving 10 bases between them. Germline loops: CDR1 MNHEY, CDR2 SVGAGI.

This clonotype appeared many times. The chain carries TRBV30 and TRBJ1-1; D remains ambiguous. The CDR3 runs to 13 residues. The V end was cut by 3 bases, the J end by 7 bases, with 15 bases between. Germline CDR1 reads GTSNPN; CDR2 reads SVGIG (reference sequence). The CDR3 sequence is CAWSAPAWVEAFF. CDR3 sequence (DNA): TGTGCCTGGAGCGCGCCGGCGTGGGTTGAAGCTTTCTTT. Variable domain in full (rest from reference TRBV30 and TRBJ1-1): SQTIHQWPATLVQPVGSPLSLECTVEGTSNPNLYWYRQAAGRGLQLLFYSVGIGQISSEVPQNLSASRPQDRQFILSSKKLLLSDSGFYLCAWSAPAWVEAFFGQGTRLTVV.

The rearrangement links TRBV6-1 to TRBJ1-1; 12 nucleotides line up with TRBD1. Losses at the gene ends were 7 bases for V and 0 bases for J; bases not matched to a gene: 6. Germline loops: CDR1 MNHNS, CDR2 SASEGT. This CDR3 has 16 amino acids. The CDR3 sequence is CASTGQGARMNTEAFF. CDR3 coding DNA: TGTGCCAGCACGGGACAGGGGGCGAGGATGAACACTGAAGCTTTCTTT.

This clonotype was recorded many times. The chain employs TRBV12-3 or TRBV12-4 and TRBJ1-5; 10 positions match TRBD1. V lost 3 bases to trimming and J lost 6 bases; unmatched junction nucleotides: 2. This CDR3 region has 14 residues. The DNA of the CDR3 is TGTGCCAGCAGTTTGGGACAGGGGATTCAGCCCCAGCATTTT. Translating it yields CASSLGQGIQPQHF.

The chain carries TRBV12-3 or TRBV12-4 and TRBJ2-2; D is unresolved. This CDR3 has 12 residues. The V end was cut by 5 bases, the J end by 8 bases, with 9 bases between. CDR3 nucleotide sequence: TGTGCCAGCAGTCCCTTGGCGGGGGAGCTGTTTTTT. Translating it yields CASSPLAGELFF.

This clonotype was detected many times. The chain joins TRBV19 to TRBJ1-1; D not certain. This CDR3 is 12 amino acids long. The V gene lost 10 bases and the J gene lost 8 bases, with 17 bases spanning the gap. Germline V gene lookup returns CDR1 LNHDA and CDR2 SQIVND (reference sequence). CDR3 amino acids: CATRPGNNEAFF. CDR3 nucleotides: TGTGCCACCCGACCGGGGAATAACGAAGCTTTCTTT.

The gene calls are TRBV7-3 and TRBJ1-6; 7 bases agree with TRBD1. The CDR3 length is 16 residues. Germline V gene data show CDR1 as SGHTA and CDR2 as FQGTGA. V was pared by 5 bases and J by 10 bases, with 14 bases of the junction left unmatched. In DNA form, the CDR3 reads TGTGCCAGCAGCGCCCGACAGGGTGGCTCAGGATCACCCCTCCACTTT. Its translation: CASSARQGGSGSPLHF.

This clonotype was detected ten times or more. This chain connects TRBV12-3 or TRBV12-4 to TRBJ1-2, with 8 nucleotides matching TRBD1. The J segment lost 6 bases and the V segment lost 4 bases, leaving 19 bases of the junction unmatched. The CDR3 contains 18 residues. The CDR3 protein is CASSSSWTGSLGEDGYTF. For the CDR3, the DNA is TGTGCCAGCAGTTCGTCATGGACAGGGAGCCTTGGGGAGGATGGCTACACCTTC.

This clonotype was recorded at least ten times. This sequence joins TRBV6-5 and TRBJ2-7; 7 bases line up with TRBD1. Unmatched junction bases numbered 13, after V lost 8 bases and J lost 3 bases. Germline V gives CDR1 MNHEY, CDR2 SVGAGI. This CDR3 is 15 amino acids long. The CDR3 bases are TGTGCCAGCGAAATCTCACGACAGGGTGGCTACGAGCAGTACTTC. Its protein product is CASEISRQGGYEQYF.

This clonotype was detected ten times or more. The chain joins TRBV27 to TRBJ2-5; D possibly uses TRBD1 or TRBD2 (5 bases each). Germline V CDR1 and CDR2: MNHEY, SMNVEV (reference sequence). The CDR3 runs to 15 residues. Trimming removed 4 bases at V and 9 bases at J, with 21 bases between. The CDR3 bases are TGTGCCAGCAGTTCATCTCGGGACGTAGGAAGGGCCCAGTACTTC. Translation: CASSSSRDVGRAQYF.

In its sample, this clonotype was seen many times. DNA of the CDR3: TGCAGTGCACGGGTGACATTGAACACTGAAGCTTTCTTT. Translating it yields CSARVTLNTEAFF. The V gene is TRBV20-1, the J gene TRBJ1-1; D not certain. Germline V gene sequence: CDR1 DFQATT, CDR2 SNEGSKA (reference sequence). The ends were cut back, 6 bases at V and 0 bases at J, with 11 bases in the middle. This CDR3 spans 13 amino acids.

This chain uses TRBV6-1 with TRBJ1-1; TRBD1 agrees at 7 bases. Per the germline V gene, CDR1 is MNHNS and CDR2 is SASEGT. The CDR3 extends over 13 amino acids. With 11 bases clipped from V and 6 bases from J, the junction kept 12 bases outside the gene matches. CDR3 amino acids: CAGEGAQGAEAFF. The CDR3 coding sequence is TGTGCCGGCGAGGGGGCCCAGGGCGCTGAAGCTTTCTTT.